This entry lists 21 T cell receptor beta chains sequenced from one sample in a study of cytotoxic CD8 clonotypes in ibrutinib-treated CLL. TCRdb's copy holds only in-frame clones and misses some; the assay was immunoSEQ multiplex PCR. Here the sample spans some 100,000 clones, 58% being singletons. The input for sequencing was PBMCs, taken after 24 months of ibrutinib treatment. The receptors shown here come from a human donor with chronic lymphocytic leukemia.

This clone has a single count. Mismatch with germline at one junction end may stem from a read error. The rearrangement joins TRBV6-5 to TRBJ1-1; D is undetermined. CDR1 MNHEY and CDR2 SVGAGI come from the germline V gene. The CDR3 contains 13 residues. CDR3 coding DNA: TGTGCCAGCAGGTACTCCTCGAGGACTGAAGCTTTCTTT. Amino acids: CASRYSSRTEAFF.

The genes are TRBV19 and TRBJ2-5; TRBD1 aligns across 7 bases. V shed 6 bases and J 1 base; nucleotides not matched to a gene: 2. CDR1 LNHDA and CDR2 SQIVND come from the germline V gene (reference sequence). The CDR3 runs to 13 residues. This CDR3 is CASSGTAQETQYF. The CDR3 nucleotides are TGTGCCAGTAGCGGGACAGCCCAAGAGACCCAGTACTTC.

The chain combines TRBV19 with TRBJ1-1; no clear D gene. This CDR3 is built from 13 residues. Germline lookup yields CDR1 LNHDA and CDR2 SQIVND (reference sequence). Trimming shortened V by 3 bases and J by 8 bases, and 13 bases separated the two germline ends. The CDR3, as DNA: TGTGCCAGTAGTATGGTCGGCCCTCAAGAAGCTTTCTTT. This codes for CASSMVGPQEAFF.

The chain is built from TRBV12-5 and TRBJ1-1; no reliable D call. The CDR3 extends over 14 amino acids. With 1 base removed from V and 1 base from J, the gap between germline ends came to 7 bases. The germline CDR1 and CDR2 sequences are LGHNT and FRNRAP. CDR3 sequence: CASGLEFSNTEAFF. CDR3 coding DNA: TGTGCTAGTGGTTTGGAATTCTCGAACACTGAAGCTTTCTTT.

This clone showed up just once. This sequence joins TRBV7-6 and TRBJ2-1; D is perhaps TRBD1 (5 bases). Germline V gene lookup returns CDR1 SGHVS and CDR2 FNYEAQ. The CDR3 sequence is 12 residues long. The V gene lost 1 base and the J gene lost 9 bases, with 7 bases spanning the gap. The chain's CDR3 is CASSLEGSEQFF. DNA for the CDR3: TGTGCCAGCAGCTTAGAGGGGTCTGAGCAGTTCTTC.

This clone was counted once. In DNA, the CDR3 is TGCGCCAGCAGCCAAGATCTGGGGGGCAATCAGCCCCAGCATTTT. It specifies CASSQDLGGNQPQHF. The chain is built from TRBV4-1 and TRBJ1-5; maybe TRBD1 (5 bases). With 0 bases removed from V and 2 bases from J, the gap between germline ends came to 8 bases. The CDR3 contains 15 residues. Germline V gives CDR1 MGHRA, CDR2 YSYEKL.

This clone was recorded a few times. CDR3 protein: CAWSTTNYEQYF. The CDR3 DNA is TGTGCCTGGAGCACGACAAACTACGAGCAGTACTTC. The genes are TRBV30 and TRBJ2-7; D call uncertain. This CDR3 is 12 amino acids long. CDR1 and CDR2 from the germline V gene are GTSNPN and SVGIG (reference sequence). V was pared by 3 bases and J by 3 bases, with 9 bases between.

This clone was seen a few times. The sample contains more than one DNA sequence encoding this CDR3. The rearrangement uses TRBV15 and TRBJ1-1; unclear D gene. V lost 3 bases to trimming and J lost 3 bases, with 5 bases between them. The CDR3 length is 12 residues. Germline CDR1 is LNHNV and CDR2 is YYDKDF (reference sequence). CDR3 coding DNA: TGTGCCACCAGCAGGGGGTACACTGAAGCTTTCTTT. This sequence encodes CATSRGYTEAFF.

The J gene is TRBJ2-2, the V gene TRBV7-3; D remains unclear. Germline values: CDR1 SGHTA, CDR2 FQGTGA. V lost 3 bases and J lost 1, with 6 bases in between. There are 14 residues in the CDR3. CDR3 nucleotide sequence: TGTGCCAGCAGCTTTTCCGGGAACACCGGGGAGCTGTTTTTT. It yields the protein CASSFSGNTGELFF.

The CDR3 nucleotides are TGCAGCGTTGACGACAGGGGCGGAGAGACCCAGTACTTC. It is translated as CSVDDRGGETQYF. The gene calls are TRBV29-1 and TRBJ2-5, with 8 bases lining up with TRBD1. V shed 3 bases, J shed 4 bases, and the junction held 4 bases outside the gene matches. This CDR3 is built from 13 residues. Germline V gene sequence: CDR1 SQVTM, CDR2 ANQGSEA.

In its sample, this clone was seen a few times. The chain links TRBV4-2 to TRBJ1-4; D remains unclear. Germline V gives CDR1 LGHNA, CDR2 YNFKEQ. V was shortened by 2 bases and J by 5 bases, with 9 bases between the two germline ends. This CDR3 comprises 14 residues. This chain's CDR3 is CASSQMDGNEKLFF. The CDR3 nucleotides read TGTGCCAGCAGCCAAATGGACGGGAATGAAAAACTGTTTTTT.

The chain couples TRBV19 to TRBJ1-1; TRBD1 agrees at 9 bases. The CDR3 is 15 amino acids. Germline loops: CDR1 LNHDA, CDR2 SQIVND (reference sequence). V shed 1 base and J 4 bases; nucleotides not matched to a gene: 4. The CDR3 bases are TGTGCCAGTAGTATAGTAGCGACAGGGGGCACTGAAGCTTTCTTT. Translation: CASSIVATGGTEAFF.

The rearrangement uses TRBV5-1 and TRBJ1-3, with D tentatively TRBD1 (5 bases). The CDR3 spans 15 residues. Trimming shortened V by 1 base and J by 4 bases, and 12 bases separated the two germline ends. Looked up from germline, CDR1 is SGHRS and CDR2 is YFSETQ. The CDR3 loop is CASSLLGDSGNTIYF. CDR3 coding DNA: TGCGCCAGCAGCTTGCTTGGGGACTCGGGAAACACCATATATTTT.

This chain uses TRBV27 with TRBJ2-1; D may be TRBD1 or TRBD2 (7 bases each). The CDR3 is made up of 14 amino acids. V was trimmed by 5 bases and J by 9 bases, leaving 17 bases between them. Germline V gives CDR1 MNHEY, CDR2 SMNVEV (reference sequence). CDR3 amino acids: CASSHNTGEGEQFF. Here the CDR3 DNA reads TGTGCCAGCAGTCATAATACAGGGGAGGGTGAGCAGTTCTTC.

The gene calls are TRBV6-1 and TRBJ2-3; 11 positions match TRBD1. V shed 6 bases, J shed 1 base, and the junction held 0 bases outside the gene matches. Per the germline V gene, CDR1 is MNHNS and CDR2 is SASEGT. The CDR3 totals 14 residues. The CDR3 region is CASRGQGGTDTQYF. In DNA, the CDR3 is TGTGCCAGCAGGGGACAGGGGGGCACAGATACGCAGTATTTT.

This chain links TRBV5-1 with TRBJ1-1; a weak D match, TRBD1 (5 bases). The CDR3 length is 14 residues. Germline V CDR1 and CDR2: SGHRS, YFSETQ. The germline V and J ends were trimmed by 0 bases and 4 bases, with 10 bases remaining between them. CDR3: CASSLALQGTEAFF. For the CDR3, the DNA is TGCGCCAGCAGCTTGGCCTTGCAGGGCACTGAAGCTTTCTTT.

The chain carries TRBV6-5 and TRBJ2-4; 7 bases line up with TRBD1. The trim removed 6 bases at V and 7 bases at J, leaving 9 bases unmatched. CDR3 size: 14 residues. Germline loops: CDR1 MNHEY, CDR2 SVGAGI. CDR3 sequence: CASSQTGVWNIQYF. CDR3 nucleotide sequence: TGTGCCAGCAGCCAAACAGGGGTTTGGAACATTCAGTACTTC.

V is TRBV5-8 and J is TRBJ2-6; D unclear. The V and J ends lost 0 bases and 0 bases respectively, with 7 bases between them. Germline CDR1 SGHTS, CDR2 YDEGEE. The CDR3 contains 16 residues. CDR3 in amino acids: CASSLVSSSGANVLTF. In DNA form, the CDR3 reads TGTGCCAGCAGCTTGGTGTCCTCCTCTGGGGCCAACGTCCTGACTTTC.

The sample holds a few counts of this clone. The chain recombines TRBV5-1 with TRBJ1-2, with a tentative D call TRBD1 (6 bases). The germline CDR1 and CDR2 sequences are SGHRS and YFSETQ. CDR3 length: 13 residues. V lost 4 bases and J 6 bases, leaving 13 bases between the germline ends. In DNA form, the CDR3 reads TGCGCCAGCAGCCTGACAGGAGGCGATGGCTACACCTTC. Protein product: CASSLTGGDGYTF.

V is TRBV29-1 and J is TRBJ2-5; D remains unclear. Looked up from germline, CDR1 is SQVTM and CDR2 is ANQGSEA. The CDR3 covers 13 residues. Trimming stripped 6 bases from V and 1 base from J, with 12 bases between. This CDR3 is CSVVKGSQETQYF. Here the CDR3 DNA reads TGCAGCGTCGTAAAGGGATCCCAAGAGACCCAGTACTTC.

The chain uses TRBV4-1 and TRBJ2-7; tentative D call: TRBD1 (6 bases). The CDR3 sequence is 15 residues long. Germline values: CDR1 MGHRA, CDR2 YSYEKL. V lost 4 bases to trimming and J lost 3 bases, with 16 bases between them. The CDR3 spells CASSPLVEGDYEQYF. The CDR3, as DNA: TGCGCCAGCAGCCCCTTGGTCGAGGGGGACTACGAGCAGTACTTC.